Listed below are T cell receptor beta chains from one sample, sequenced in a study of T cells in Graves' hyperthyroidism and ophthalmopathy. TCRdb analysed the multiplex PCR reads with MiXCR anew, one entry per CDR3 protein. The table records a few hundred thousand distinct CDR3 sequences, approximately 15% of them present only once. Sequencing was done on a sample of blood. These receptors were obtained from a woman aged 18-35 years with Graves' hyperthyroidism. Each CDR3 is given with its conserved first and last residue. Fields, in order: D gene, V gene, J gene, clone size, CDR3 protein, CDR3 DNA. A D gene is named only where the DNA matches it firmly. Not all rows give a size; the values are once, few, many and, for expanded clones, a class.

TRBD2	TRBV20-1	TRBJ2-1	-	CSVTTSGSRYEQFF	TGCAGTGTCACAACTAGCGGGAGTAGGTATGAGCAGTTCTTC
-	TRBV19	TRBJ1-2	few	CASQTKDGDYGYTF	TGTGCCAGTCAGACAAAGGACGGCGACTATGGCTACACCTTC
TRBD2	TRBV5-1	TRBJ2-2	many	CASSPRLAGNTGELFF	TGCGCCAGCAGCCCGCGACTAGCGGGAAACACCGGGGAGCTGTTTTTT
TRBD2	TRBV6-1	TRBJ2-3	-	CASTLAGETTDTQYF	TGTGCCAGCACCTTGGCGGGAGAGACCACAGATACGCAGTATTTT
-	TRBV5-1	TRBJ1-6	many	CASTRQALSYNSPLHF	TGCGCCAGCACCAGACAAGCACTCTCTTATAATTCACCCCTCCACTTT
TRBD1	TRBV6-1	TRBJ1-5	many	CASSTTGGVDQPQHF	TGTGCCAGCAGTACGACAGGGGGCGTGGACCAGCCCCAGCATTTT
-	TRBV12-3/TRBV12-4	TRBJ2-1	-	CASSFQLAEQFF	TGTGCCAGCAGTTTTCAACTAGCAGAGCAGTTCTTC
TRBD2	TRBV30	TRBJ2-7	-	CAWSNLAGGPYEQYF	TGTGCCTGGAGTAACTTAGCGGGAGGGCCCTACGAGCAGTACTTC
TRBD2	TRBV3-1	TRBJ2-1	many	CASSQTTSGGGGNEQFF	TGTGCCAGCAGCCAAACGACTAGCGGGGGAGGCGGGAATGAGCAGTTCTTC
TRBD2	TRBV29-1	TRBJ2-1	many	CSVRTSGSDEQFF	TGCAGCGTTAGGACTAGCGGGAGCGATGAGCAGTTCTTC
TRBD2	TRBV24-1	TRBJ2-3	-	CATSDPVAGGADTQYF	TGTGCCACCAGTGATCCGGTAGCGGGAGGTGCAGATACGCAGTATTTT
TRBD2	TRBV3-1	TRBJ2-1	many	CASSSRTGLAGERSYNEQFF	TGTGCCAGCAGCTCGCGCACGGGACTAGCGGGAGAGCGATCCTACAATGAGCAGTTCTTC
-	TRBV19	TRBJ2-1	-	CASSILGDANGEEQFF	TGTGCCAGTAGTATTTTGGGGGACGCAAACGGAGAGGAGCAGTTCTTC
-	TRBV29-1	TRBJ2-7	many	CSVRRSVGAESEQYF	TGCAGCGTCAGAAGGTCGGTAGGGGCGGAGAGCGAGCAGTACTTC
-	TRBV6-2/TRBV6-3	TRBJ2-5	many	CASTIRRETQYF	TGTGCCAGCACCATTCGAAGGGAGACCCAGTACTTC
-	TRBV11-2	TRBJ2-3	many	CASSYTVSSTDTQYF	TGTGCCAGCAGTTACACAGTGTCTAGCACAGATACGCAGTATTTT
TRBD1	TRBV5-4	TRBJ1-1	-	CASSGTGGWAEAFF	TGTGCCAGCAGCGGTACAGGGGGGTGGGCTGAAGCTTTCTTT
TRBD1	TRBV24-1	TRBJ2-5	many	CATSDTPEGQGGETQYF	TGTGCCACCAGTGATACCCCGGAAGGACAGGGCGGGGAGACCCAGTACTTC
TRBD2	TRBV9	TRBJ2-1	-	CASSVGGGRALEEQFF	TGTGCCAGCAGCGTAGGGGGCGGGAGGGCCTTAGAGGAGCAGTTCTTC
TRBD2	TRBV6-5	TRBJ2-3	-	CASSYNGRAADTQYF	TGTGCCAGCAGTTATAACGGGAGGGCCGCCGATACGCAGTATTTT
TRBD2	TRBV27	TRBJ2-7	-	CASSLWASGSHEQYF	TGTGCCAGCAGTTTATGGGCTAGCGGTTCCCACGAGCAGTACTTC
TRBD2	TRBV5-5	TRBJ2-2	few	CASSLVAGGPVLRELFF	TGTGCCAGCAGCTTGGTGGCGGGAGGGCCAGTCCTCCGGGAGCTGTTTTTT
TRBD1	TRBV3-1	TRBJ2-2	few	CASSQGQGVDTGELFF	TGTGCCAGCAGCCAAGGGCAGGGGGTAGACACCGGGGAGCTGTTTTTT
TRBD1	TRBV6-1	TRBJ2-7	many	CASRGTGASKEQYF	TGTGCCAGCAGGGGGACAGGGGCATCGAAGGAGCAGTACTTC
TRBD2	TRBV5-1	TRBJ2-3	-	CASSLGGLAGGGDTQYF	TGCGCCAGCAGCTTGGGGGGACTAGCGGGAGGAGGAGATACGCAGTATTTT
TRBD1	TRBV7-9	TRBJ1-5	many	CASTRGTGESQPQHF	TGTGCCAGCACCCGAGGGACAGGTGAAAGTCAGCCCCAGCATTTT
TRBD2	TRBV3-1	TRBJ2-1	-	CASSSTSGANEQFF	TGTGCCAGCAGCTCGACTAGCGGGGCCAATGAGCAGTTCTTC
TRBD1	TRBV11-2	TRBJ2-7	-	CASSQTGGPPYEQYF	TGTGCCAGCAGCCAGACAGGGGGTCCCCCCTACGAGCAGTACTTC
-	TRBV19	TRBJ1-5	many	CARPQGVNQPQHF	TGTGCCAGACCCCAGGGAGTCAATCAGCCCCAGCATTTT
-	TRBV2	TRBJ1-5	many	CASSEPGAFNQPQHF	TGTGCCAGCAGTGAACCGGGGGCGTTCAATCAGCCCCAGCATTTT
-	TRBV2	TRBJ1-2	many	CASLRDTALGYTF	TGTGCCAGCCTCCGGGACACCGCTCTTGGCTACACCTTC
TRBD1	TRBV27	TRBJ2-1	many	CASSSRDRGREQFF	TGTGCCAGCAGTTCCCGGGACAGGGGGCGAGAGCAGTTCTTC
TRBD1	TRBV20-1	TRBJ1-1	few	CSARDRGQGNTEAFF	TGCAGTGCTAGAGATCGGGGACAGGGGAACACTGAAGCTTTCTTT
-	TRBV24-1	TRBJ2-3	-	CATSDFTRGTDTQYF	TGTGCCACCAGTGATTTTACCAGGGGCACAGATACGCAGTATTTT